This T cell receptor beta chain comes out of a study of blood T cell repertoires in COVID-19. About the study: In each case, the material was cDNA or gDNA derived from T cells, B-cell-depleted T cells, or PBMCs.

Only in-frame clones appear in the TCRdb table, and some are missing; sequencing was by immunoSEQ multiplex PCR. The table shows a few hundred thousand clones, with roughly 90% occurring only once. Trimming pared 3 bases from V and 6 bases from J, leaving 12 bases between. CDR1 and CDR2 (germline): KGHSH, LQKENI. This CDR3 comprises 15 residues. Sequenced material: peripheral blood. This TCR came from a man between 18 and 35 years old who had recovered from COVID-19. The chain links TRBV18 to TRBJ1-6, with a possible D match to TRBD1 (5 bases). The CDR3 nucleotides read TGTGCCAGCTCACCCAACAGGAATTTTAATTCACCCCTCCACTTT. Its translation is CASSPNRNFNSPLHF.